This passage covers 27 T cell receptor beta chains from one sample sequenced in a study of cytomegalovirus exposure and HLA in healthy donors (dated by TCRdb to the late 2010s). Library preparation employed the immunoSEQ multiplex PCR assay. For the multiplex PCR, a mixture combining 60 forward primers for TCR Vbeta segments and 13 reverse primers for TCR Jbeta segments was used. Held by TCRdb, this immuneACCESS table contains in-frame sequences only and omits some clones. Under half of the omission traces to an unresolved V gene where checked; the cause of the rest is unknown. The sample data list more than 95,000 clones, and around 72% of these were observed just once. Approximately 9.6% of the sample goes to the ten largest clones. Material: PBMCs. The source of these receptors is a woman in her forties or fifties in good health and CMV-seropositive.

This chain links TRBV13 with TRBJ2-3; D ambiguous. The V and J ends lost 5 bases and 2 bases respectively, with 11 bases between them. The CDR3 covers 14 residues. Germline V gives CDR1 PRHDT, CDR2 FYEKMQ (reference sequence). CDR3 nucleotide sequence: TGTGCCAGCAGCGCTTCTACCGTCACAGATACGCAGTATTTT. It translates to CASSASTVTDTQYF.

This chain links TRBV15 with TRBJ1-2; no firm D call. The CDR3 has 18 amino acids. Germline V gene sequence: CDR1 LNHNV, CDR2 YYDKDF (reference sequence). With 1 base removed from V and 0 bases from J, the gap between germline ends came to 18 bases. This CDR3 reads CATSRGGPRHRANYGYTF. The CDR3 region has the DNA TGTGCCACCAGCAGAGGTGGGCCCAGGCACCGAGCTAACTATGGCTACACCTTC.

By frequency in the sample, this clone is medium-sized (0.01 to 0.1%). J is TRBJ2-7 and V is TRBV19; a possible D gene is TRBD1 (5 bases). CDR1 LNHDA and CDR2 SQIVND come from the germline V gene (reference sequence). The CDR3 is made up of 14 amino acids. V was pared by 5 bases and J by 7 bases, with 18 bases between. CDR3 DNA sequence: TGTGCCAGTAGTGTTCTCGTCGACAGCGCAGAGCAGTACTTC. It is translated as CASSVLVDSAEQYF.

The chain is built from TRBV5-1 and TRBJ2-4; possibly TRBD2 for D (6 bases). The V gene lost 4 bases and the J gene lost 0 bases, with 17 bases spanning the gap. Looked up from germline, CDR1 is SGHRS and CDR2 is YFSETQ. CDR3 length: 17 residues. CDR3 residues: CASSPSAGIIAKNIQYF. In DNA, the CDR3 is TGCGCCAGCAGCCCGTCCGCGGGGATCATAGCCAAAAACATTCAGTACTTC.

This clone was counted between two and nine times. The chain recombines TRBV14 with TRBJ1-1, with D possibly matching TRBD1 (5 bases). The CDR3 is 13 amino acids. CDR1 is SGHDN, CDR2 FVKESK, per germline. V was shortened by 3 bases and J by 6 bases, with 11 bases between the two germline ends. In DNA form, the CDR3 reads TGTGCCAGCAGCCAGACTTGGGGCTCTGAAGCTTTCTTT. Translated, it gives CASSQTWGSEAFF.

This chain links TRBV7-9 with TRBJ1-4, with D unclear. CDR1 and CDR2 from the germline V gene are SEHNR and FQNEAQ (reference sequence). Trimming removed 5 bases at V and 6 bases at J, with 16 bases between. This CDR3 is 15 amino acids long. The CDR3: CASSTFGGRDEKLFF. Here the CDR3 DNA reads TGTGCCAGCAGCACCTTCGGCGGTCGGGATGAAAAACTGTTTTTT.

The CDR3 sequence is CASSRDSSREQFF. The CDR3 DNA reads TGTGCCAGCAGCAGGGACAGCTCCCGAGAGCAGTTCTTC. V usage is TRBV5-4 and J usage is TRBJ2-1; 7 bases line up with TRBD1. CDR1 is SGHNT and CDR2 is YYREEE in the germline V gene (reference sequence). The CDR3 is 13 residues long. V lost 4 bases, J lost 10 bases, and 8 bases stayed unmatched.

This clone was seen a handful of times. This chain joins TRBV18 and TRBJ2-7; 8 bases are a match to TRBD1. CDR3 length equals 13 residues. J was trimmed by 13 bases and V by 3 bases; bases with no gene match: 11. Germline CDR1 is KGHSH and CDR2 is LQKENI. The CDR3 spells CASSPATGEGPYF. The CDR3 region has the DNA TGTGCCAGCTCACCGGCGACAGGGGAAGGACCATACTTC.

The chain carries TRBV4-3 and TRBJ2-3, with 9 bases identical to TRBD2. Germline-derived CDR1 and CDR2 are LGHNA and YSLEER. The V segment lost 0 bases and the J segment 1 base; nucleotides outside the gene matches: 2. The CDR3 runs to 16 residues. CDR3 amino acids: CASSQDRLAGTDTQYF. The CDR3 DNA is TGCGCCAGCAGCCAAGATAGACTAGCGGGCACAGATACGCAGTATTTT.

The chain uses TRBV7-9 and TRBJ1-1; TRBD1 agrees at 9 bases. J was trimmed by 2 bases and V by 7 bases; bases with no gene match: 5. The CDR3 totals 14 residues. Germline V CDR1 and CDR2: SEHNR, FQNEAQ (reference sequence). The chain's CDR3 is CASMVTGGNTEAFF. The CDR3 nucleotides read TGTGCCAGCATGGTCACAGGGGGCAACACTGAAGCTTTCTTT.

V gene TRBV6-6 combines with J gene TRBJ2-1; D is ambiguous. CDR3 length: 15 residues. Deletions cut 0 bases from V and 10 bases from J, with 16 bases between. Germline values: CDR1 MNHNY, CDR2 SVGAGI (reference sequence). This chain's CDR3 is CASSYSKESKEEQFF. CDR3 in DNA: TGTGCCAGCAGTTACTCGAAGGAGTCCAAAGAAGAGCAGTTCTTC.

The chain has TRBV19 and TRBJ2-1, with 7 nucleotides matching TRBD2. There are 18 residues in the CDR3. V trimming: 1 base; J trimming: 0 bases; junction bases outside the gene matches: 9. The germline CDR1 and CDR2 sequences are LNHDA and SQIVND (reference sequence). The CDR3 protein is CASSIGVLAVSSYNEQFF. The CDR3 DNA reads TGTGCCAGTAGTATAGGAGTTCTAGCGGTAAGCTCCTACAATGAGCAGTTCTTC.

This clone has only a few counts. The rearrangement joins TRBV29-1 to TRBJ2-1; 12 bases line up with TRBD1. Trimming at V came to 4 bases and at J to 9 bases, leaving 7 bases not matched to a gene. CDR3 length: 14 amino acids. Germline V lookup: CDR1 SQVTM, CDR2 ANQGSEA. Here the CDR3 reads CSVAGQGAQGEQFF. The DNA for the CDR3 is TGCAGCGTTGCGGGACAGGGGGCGCAGGGTGAGCAGTTCTTC.

This clone was found once. The chain is built from TRBV10-3 and TRBJ2-1, with TRBD2 matching 7 bases. With 2 bases clipped from V and 2 bases from J, the junction kept 6 bases outside the gene matches. The CDR3 spans 16 residues. From germline, CDR1 is ENHRY and CDR2 SYGVKD. For the CDR3, the DNA is TGTGCCATCAGTGAGGTGACTAGCTCTACCTACAATGAGCAGTTCTTC. Encoded protein: CAISEVTSSTYNEQFF.

J is TRBJ1-2 and V is TRBV5-8; D is possibly TRBD1 (5 bases). Germline V CDR1 and CDR2: SGHTS, YDEGEE. The CDR3 totals 14 residues. V was trimmed by 1 base and J by 6 bases, leaving 13 bases between them. CDR3 coding DNA: TGTGCCAGCAGCTTGTTTTCAGGGTCGGATGGCTACACCTTC. This codes for CASSLFSGSDGYTF.

V and J are TRBV9 and TRBJ2-1; 11 positions match TRBD2. Trimming took 0 bases from V and 4 from J; bases not matched to a gene: 6. This CDR3 spans 17 amino acids. Germline V lookup: CDR1 SGDLS, CDR2 YYNGEE. DNA for the CDR3: TGTGCCAGCAGCGTAGGGCCTAGCGGGGGGACATACAATGAGCAGTTCTTC. It encodes CASSVGPSGGTYNEQFF.

The rearrangement joins TRBV5-4 to TRBJ1-1; no reliable D call. CDR3 length equals 14 residues. Trimming took 0 bases from V and 1 from J, leaving 7 bases between them. Germline V gene lookup returns CDR1 SGHNT and CDR2 YYREEE (reference sequence). CDR3 residues: CASSLGGGNTEAFF. The CDR3, as DNA: TGTGCCAGCAGCTTGGGGGGAGGGAACACTGAAGCTTTCTTT.

The chain links TRBV7-2 to TRBJ2-5, with 9 positions matching TRBD1. V lost 3 bases and J lost 1; bases outside the gene matches: 0. Germline loops: CDR1 SGHTA, CDR2 FQGNSA. The CDR3 runs to 14 residues. The CDR3 here is CASSLDRGQETQYF. The DNA of the CDR3 is TGTGCCAGCAGCTTGGACAGGGGCCAAGAGACCCAGTACTTC.

This clone has a single count. The chain uses TRBV5-1 and TRBJ2-6, with TRBD2 matching over 10 bases. The germline V gene has CDR1 SGHRS and CDR2 YFSETQ. V trimming: 0 bases; J trimming: 2 bases; junction bases outside the gene matches: 2. This CDR3 has 17 amino acids. CDR3 sequence (DNA): TGCGCCAGCAGCTTGGAACTAGCGGGAACTGGGGCCAACGTCCTGACTTTC. It is translated as CASSLELAGTGANVLTF. The full variable domain, completed using reference TRBV5-1 and TRBJ2-6, is KAGVTQTPRYLIKTRGQQVTLSCSPISGHRSVSWYQQTPGQGLQFLFEYFSETQRNKGNFPGRFSGRQFSNSRSEMNVSTLELGDSALYLCASSLELAGTGANVLTFGAGSRLTVL.

The chain combines TRBV10-3 with TRBJ2-3, with TRBD2 matching over 8 bases. The CDR3 consists of 15 residues. Per the germline V gene, CDR1 is ENHRY and CDR2 is SYGVKD. Unmatched junction bases numbered 3, after V lost 0 bases and J lost 4 bases. For the CDR3, the DNA is TGTGCCATCAGTGAGTCGAGCGGGGGATCAGATACGCAGTATTTT. Translating it yields CAISESSGGSDTQYF.

The chain employs TRBV5-4 and TRBJ1-4, with 7 bases lining up with TRBD1. The V and J ends lost 2 bases and 5 bases, in that order; junction bases with no gene match: 3. CDR3 length equals 14 residues. Per the germline V gene, CDR1 is SGHNT and CDR2 is YYREEE (reference sequence). The CDR3 DNA follows: TGTGCCAGCAGCTTCGGGACAGCAAATGAAAAACTGTTTTTT. As protein: CASSFGTANEKLFF.

The rearrangement uses TRBV5-1 and TRBJ1-3; D unresolved. The CDR3 totals 16 residues. Germline V gives CDR1 SGHRS, CDR2 YFSETQ. Trimming shortened V by 1 base and J by 0 bases, and 11 bases separated the two germline ends. The CDR3 nucleotides read TGCGCCAGCAGCTTGCGGGGAGCCGACTCTGGAAACACCATATATTTT. Translating gives CASSLRGADSGNTIYF.

The chain combines TRBV30 with TRBJ1-5, with no clear D. Per germline, CDR1 GTSNPN and CDR2 SVGIG (reference sequence). There are 13 residues in the CDR3. V gave up 4 bases and J gave up 7 bases, with 14 bases separating them. The CDR3 is CAWNRERSQPQHF. DNA for the CDR3: TGTGCCTGGAACCGGGAGCGGTCCCAGCCCCAGCATTTT.

The V gene is TRBV5-1, the J gene TRBJ2-1; 7 bases line up with TRBD2. Trimming at V came to 0 bases and at J to 8 bases, leaving 8 bases not matched to a gene. This CDR3 is 15 amino acids long. Germline CDR1 and CDR2: SGHRS and YFSETQ. CDR3 nucleotides: TGCGCCAGCAGCTTGGTTGGCGGGAGTGCAGATGAGCAGTTCTTC. Residues: CASSLVGGSADEQFF.

The CDR3 nucleotides are TGTGCCAGCAGCCTACCTCGGTGGGAGTTAGATACCGGGGAGCTGTTTTTT. The encoded protein is CASSLPRWELDTGELFF. This sequence joins TRBV7-6 and TRBJ2-2; tentative D call: TRBD2 (5 bases). Trimming took off 5 bases at V and 5 bases at J, with 21 bases between the two ends. CDR1 is SGHVS, CDR2 FNYEAQ, per germline. This CDR3 spans 17 amino acids. The whole variable domain, remainder taken from reference TRBV7-6 and TRBJ2-2, is GAGVSQSPRYKVTKRGQDVALRCDPISGHVSLYWYRQALGQGPEFLTYFNYEAQQDKSGLPNDRFSAERPEGSISTLTIQRTEQRDSAMYRCASSLPRWELDTGELFFGEGSRLTVL.

This clone occurred once. V gene TRBV2 combines with J gene TRBJ1-5; 8 bases line up with TRBD1. CDR3 length: 14 amino acids. Germline CDR1 is SNHLY and CDR2 is FYNNEI. The junction had 10 bases not matched to a gene; V was cut back by 9 bases and J by 6 bases. CDR3 DNA: TGTGCCAGTGGCCGGGACAGGAGGAGTCAGCCCCAGCATTTT. It specifies CASGRDRRSQPQHF.

This sequence joins TRBV5-1 and TRBJ2-3; 14 bases line up with TRBD2. This CDR3 is built from 16 residues. The V segment lost 0 bases and the J segment 4 bases; nucleotides outside the gene matches: 1. Per the germline V gene, CDR1 is SGHRS and CDR2 is YFSETQ. This CDR3 reads CASSLAGLAGADTQYF. DNA for the CDR3: TGCGCCAGCAGCTTGGCGGGACTAGCGGGGGCAGATACGCAGTATTTT.